This TCR beta chain was recorded in a study of T cells in Graves' hyperthyroidism and ophthalmopathy. The wider study: Upon initial diagnosis and before any treatment, peripheral blood was collected. Findings and limits, study-wide: The blood repertoire included most of the expanded thyroid clonotypes above 0.001.

This clonotype came up many times. The antigen remains undetermined. V lost 5 bases to trimming and J lost 8 bases; unmatched junction nucleotides: 8. Germline CDR1 and CDR2: SGHTA and FQGTGA. The CDR3 totals 13 residues. TCR beta CDR3 regions were amplified from RNA. First-round RT-PCR with HTBI primers amplified the TCR CDR3 region. TCRdb redid the calling of the multiplex PCR reads with MiXCR, one entry per CDR3 protein. The sample yields hundreds of thousands of distinct CDR3 sequences, 38% seen once. Material for sequencing was blood. This chain connects TRBV7-3 to TRBJ1-2, with 7 bases aligning to TRBD1. The receptor's source is a man between 18 and 29 years old with Graves' hyperthyroidism. The DNA of the CDR3 is TGTGCCAGCAGCCAATCGACAGGGATGGGCTACACCTTC. It is translated as CASSQSTGMGYTF.